This T cell receptor (beta chain) was captured in a study of blood T cell repertoires in COVID-19. The study drew participants aged roughly 18 to 95 years from about two dozen US areas. Self-reported history from a screening survey and questionnaire set each donor's cohort. In the source study's methods: By means of reference gene primer amplification, nucleated cell counts were estimated. Sequencing used immunoSEQ multiplex PCR; TCRdb keeps in-frame clones, though not all of them. Clonal size and the V and J genes are those of that table, whereas D and trimming came from the DNA. The sample lists roughly 200,000 clones; around 89% were seen once. Sequencing was carried out using PBMCs or T cells enriched from blood (not recorded which). This clonotype was obtained from a man aged 25 to 45 who had recovered from COVID-19.

The CDR3 coding sequence is TGTGCCAGCAGCCCGGGGTCAGGGGTATCCTACGAGCAGTACTTC. It specifies CASSPGSGVSYEQYF. V usage is TRBV7-6 and J usage is TRBJ2-7; weak D call: TRBD1 (6 bases). V was pared by 5 bases and J by 1 base, with 15 bases between. Germline V CDR1 and CDR2: SGHVS, FNYEAQ. The CDR3 has 15 amino acids.